This T cell receptor beta chain was identified during a study of cytomegalovirus exposure and HLA in healthy donors. The PCR had 60 Vbeta and 13 Jbeta primers. The method was immunoSEQ multiplex PCR; TCRdb's version includes in-frame clones alone and lacks a portion of them. The top ten clones hold about 2.6% of a sample with 150,000 to 180,000 clones, 65% to 80% of them seen once. Germline assignment: CDR1 MNHEY and CDR2 SVGAGI. J gave up 0 bases and V 10 bases, and 5 bases lay outside the gene matches. The CDR3 is 13 residues long. The clonotype originates from a man aged 18-30 years in good health and CMV-seronegative. The chain links TRBV6-5 to TRBJ2-7; 8 bases map to TRBD1. Sample: PBMCs. The CDR3 loop reads CATLTGGSYEQYF. The CDR3, as DNA: TGTGCCACCTTAACAGGGGGCTCCTACGAGCAGTACTTC.